This T cell receptor (beta chain) originates from a study of blood T cell repertoires in COVID-19. Overall study: Samples taken during acute and convalescent COVID-19 were collected in the United States, Italy and Spain. PBMCs, B-cell-depleted T cells, or T cells provided the cDNA or gDNA that made up the material.

Germline loops: CDR1 PRHDT, CDR2 FYEKMQ (reference sequence). The ends were cut back, 6 bases at V and 6 bases at J, with 16 bases in the middle. This CDR3 spans 14 amino acids. Per the original methods: Nucleated cell counts were estimated from reference gene primer amplification. Using immunoSEQ multiplex PCR, the repertoire was profiled, and TCRdb retains in-frame clones only, with some absent. V, J and clone size are taken as reported in that table, and D and trimming were inferred from the DNA itself. The sample has about 120,000 clones; more than 60% are singletons. The receptor's source is a man aged 45-60 years with acute or convalescent COVID-19. The specimen sequenced was peripheral blood. This chain joins TRBV13 and TRBJ2-3; possibly TRBD1 for D (5 bases). The CDR3 DNA reads as TGTGCCAGCAGGGCGACAGAATCTCTGGATACGCAGTATTTT. It translates to CASRATESLDTQYF.